This T cell receptor beta chain is drawn from a study of T cells in Graves' hyperthyroidism and ophthalmopathy. Regarding the study as a whole: Researchers report that a 13 V-J model separated ophthalmopathy from stable hyperthyroidism.

This CDR3 contains 14 residues. Germline loops: CDR1 LGHDT, CDR2 YNNKEL (reference sequence). V shed 0 bases and J shed 1 base, with 6 bases lying between them. This clonotype has more than one count but fewer than ten. Its antigen is undetermined. Amplified TCR beta CDR3 regions derived from RNA transcripts. A first-round RT-PCR of the TCR CDR3 used the HTBI primer set. TCRdb recomputed calls from the multiplex PCR reads with MiXCR, one row per CDR3 protein. The table has about 500,000 distinct CDR3 sequences, approximately 15% seen once; the top ten hold less than 20%. This TCR derives from a woman between 18 and 29 years old with Graves' hyperthyroidism. The sequencing sample was made of blood. The rearrangement joins TRBV3-1 to TRBJ1-1; weak D call: TRBD1 (5 bases). The CDR3 DNA sequence: TGTGCCAGCAGCCAAGACACAGGGAACACTGAAGCTTTCTTT. Protein sequence: CASSQDTGNTEAFF.